This T cell receptor (beta chain) was captured in a study of immune evolution from preneoplasia to lung adenocarcinoma. Patient tissue came from resections in Japan or China, 2014–2017. Germline values: CDR1 MNHEY, CDR2 SMNVEV (reference sequence). Trimming took 2 bases from V and 0 from J, leaving 8 bases between them. The CDR3 spans 15 residues. Sequencing used immunoSEQ multiplex PCR; TCRdb keeps in-frame clones, though not all of them. The sample includes over 6,000 clones, about 81% of them seen just once. Sequencing was carried out using FFPE invasive lung adenocarcinoma tissue. The rearrangement uses TRBV27 and TRBJ2-1, with D uncertain. The receptor's source is a person aged 50-59 years with lung adenocarcinoma. The CDR3 is CASSLKHSSYNEQFF. CDR3 nucleotides: TGTGCCAGCAGTTTAAAACACAGCTCCTACAATGAGCAGTTCTTC.